This T cell receptor beta chain was recovered during a study of CD8 T cells in ankylosing spondylitis. Study-wide results and caveats: Disease-associated clonotypes exhibited CD8+ identity and were relatively infrequent in peripheral blood. Reportedly, significant enrichment of disease-linked clones occurred in matched ankylosing spondylitis synovial fluid. Earlier work had already found some motif variants in reactive arthritis synovial fluid and blood.

About this clonotype itself: What it binds is not known.

CDR3 length equals 15 residues. The germline gives CDR1 SGHTA, CDR2 FQGNSA. V dropped 5 bases and J dropped 1 base, with 12 bases sitting between them. Each TCR beta library was made by quantitative 5'-RACE that incorporated molecular barcodes. From the 5' RACE reads, TCRdb called clonotypes with MiXCR, one entry per CDR3 protein. Among approximately 250,000 distinct CDR3 sequences, about 11% were seen once, and the ten largest hold 2.5% to 3%. This TCR came from a male donor with ankylosing spondylitis or in good health (not recorded which). The chain joins TRBV7-2 to TRBJ2-1; D perhaps matches TRBD1 (6 bases). The sample was blood, either unsorted or a sorted T cell fraction (not recorded which). The DNA of the CDR3 is TGTGCCAGCAGCGAACAGGGTAGATCCTACAATGAGCAGTTCTTC. Translation gives CASSEQGRSYNEQFF. Full variable domain (remainder filled in from reference TRBV7-2 and TRBJ2-1): GAGVSQSPSNKVTEKGKDVELRCDPISGHTALYWYRQSLGQGLEFLIYFQGNSAPDKSGLPSDRFSAERTGGSVSTLTIQRTQQEDSAVYLCASSEQGRSYNEQFFGPGTRLTVL.